The T cell receptor (beta chain) under discussion was sequenced for a study of T cell changes during pregnancy in multiple sclerosis. The germline gives CDR1 SGHNT, CDR2 YENEEA. The CDR3 loop spans 17 amino acids. Trimming removed 0 bases from V and 4 bases from J, with 15 bases in between. Produced via immunoSEQ multiplex PCR; TCRdb's table is partial and in-frame only. The sample holds 84,000 or so clones, around 93% seen once. J is TRBJ2-2 and V is TRBV11-3; tentative D call: TRBD1 (6 bases). The material was peripheral blood, obtained in the third trimester of pregnancy. The TCR comes from a female donor with multiple sclerosis, enrolled in a pregnancy study. The CDR3 loop is CASSLDFWGLGTGELFF. CDR3 nucleotide sequence: TGTGCCAGCAGCTTAGATTTCTGGGGGCTCGGCACCGGGGAGCTGTTTTTT.